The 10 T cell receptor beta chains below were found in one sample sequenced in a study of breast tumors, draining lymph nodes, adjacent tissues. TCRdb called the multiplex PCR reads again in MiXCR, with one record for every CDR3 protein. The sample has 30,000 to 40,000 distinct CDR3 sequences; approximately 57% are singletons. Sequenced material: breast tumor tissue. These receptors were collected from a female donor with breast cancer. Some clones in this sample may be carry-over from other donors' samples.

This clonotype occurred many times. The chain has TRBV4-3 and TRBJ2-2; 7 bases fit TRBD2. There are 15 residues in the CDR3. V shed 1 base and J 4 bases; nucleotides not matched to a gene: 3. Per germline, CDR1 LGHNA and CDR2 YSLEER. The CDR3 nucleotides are TGCGCCAGCAGCCAAGGACTAGCTACCACCGGGGAGCTGTTTTTT. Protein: CASSQGLATTGELFF.

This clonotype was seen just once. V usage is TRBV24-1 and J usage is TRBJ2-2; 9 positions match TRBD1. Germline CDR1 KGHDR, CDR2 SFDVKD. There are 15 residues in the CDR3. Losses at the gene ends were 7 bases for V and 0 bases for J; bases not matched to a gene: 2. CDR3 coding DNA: TGTGCCACCAGCGGGGACAGGGCGAACACCGGGGAGCTGTTTTTT. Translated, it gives CATSGDRANTGELFF.

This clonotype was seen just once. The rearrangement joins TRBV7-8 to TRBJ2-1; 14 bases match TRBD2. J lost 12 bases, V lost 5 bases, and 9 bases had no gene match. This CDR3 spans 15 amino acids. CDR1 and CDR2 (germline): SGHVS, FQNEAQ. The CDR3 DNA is TGTGCCAGCAGCGTACGACTAGCGGGGGGGCGGGGGCAGTTCTTC. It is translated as CASSVRLAGGRGQFF.

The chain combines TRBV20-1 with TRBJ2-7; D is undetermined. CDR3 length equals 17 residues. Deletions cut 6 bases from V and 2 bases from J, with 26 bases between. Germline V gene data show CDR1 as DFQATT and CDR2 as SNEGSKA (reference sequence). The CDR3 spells CSASPVTGYSFTYEQYF. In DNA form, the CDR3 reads TGCAGTGCCTCACCGGTAACGGGTTACAGTTTCACCTACGAGCAGTACTTC.

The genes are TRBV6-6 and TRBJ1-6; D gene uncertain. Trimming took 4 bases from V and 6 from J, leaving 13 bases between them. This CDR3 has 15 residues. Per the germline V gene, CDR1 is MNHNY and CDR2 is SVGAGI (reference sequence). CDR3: CASSSSGHFNSPLHF. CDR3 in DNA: TGTGCCAGCAGTTCCTCGGGCCACTTTAATTCACCCCTCCACTTT.

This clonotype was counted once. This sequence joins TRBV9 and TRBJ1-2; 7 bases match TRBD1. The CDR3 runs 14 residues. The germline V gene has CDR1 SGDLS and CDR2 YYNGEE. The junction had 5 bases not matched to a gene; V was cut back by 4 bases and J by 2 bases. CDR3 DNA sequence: TGTGCCAGCAGCTCCGGGACAGCAAACTATGGCTACACCTTC. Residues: CASSSGTANYGYTF.

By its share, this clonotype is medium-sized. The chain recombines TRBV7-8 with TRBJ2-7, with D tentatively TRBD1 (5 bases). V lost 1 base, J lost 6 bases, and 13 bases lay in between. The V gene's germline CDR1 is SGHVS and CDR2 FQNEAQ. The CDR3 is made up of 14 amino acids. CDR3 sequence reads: CASSLEGQGGEQYF. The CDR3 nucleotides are TGTGCCAGCAGCTTAGAGGGGCAGGGTGGCGAGCAGTACTTC.

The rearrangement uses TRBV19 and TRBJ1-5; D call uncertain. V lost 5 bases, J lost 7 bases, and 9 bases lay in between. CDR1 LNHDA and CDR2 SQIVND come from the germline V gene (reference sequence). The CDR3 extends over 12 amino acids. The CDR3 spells CASSYDVQPQHF. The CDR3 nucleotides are TGTGCCAGTAGTTATGACGTACAGCCCCAGCATTTT.

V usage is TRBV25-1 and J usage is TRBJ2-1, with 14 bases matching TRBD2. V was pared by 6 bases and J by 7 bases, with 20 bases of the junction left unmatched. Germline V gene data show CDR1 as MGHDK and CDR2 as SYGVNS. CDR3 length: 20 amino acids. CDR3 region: CASRILTRGIRTSGRNEQFF. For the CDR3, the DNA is TGTGCCAGCAGGATTCTCACTAGGGGGATCCGGACTAGCGGGAGGAATGAGCAGTTCTTC. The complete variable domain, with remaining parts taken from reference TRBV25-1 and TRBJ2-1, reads EADIYQTPRYLVIGTGKKITLECSQTMGHDKMYWYQQDPGMELHLIHYSYGVNSTEKGDLSSESTVSRIRTEHFPLTLESARPSHTSQYLCASRILTRGIRTSGRNEQFFGPGTRLTVL.

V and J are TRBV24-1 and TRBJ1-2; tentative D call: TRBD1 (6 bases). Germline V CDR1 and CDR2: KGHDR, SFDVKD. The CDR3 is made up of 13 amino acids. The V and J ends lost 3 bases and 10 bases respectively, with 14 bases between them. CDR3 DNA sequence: TGTGCCACCAGTGATCCTGGGGGGGCTGACTACACCTTC. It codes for CATSDPGGADYTF.